Presented here are 30 T cell receptor beta chains from one specimen sequenced in a study of vaccination and CD4 T cells after COVID-19 (dated by TCRdb to between 2021 and 2024). The antigens of these receptors remain unknown. Library creation used PCR. The sequencer was an Illumina iSeq 100. DNA from cultured CD4+ T cells was subjected to TCR sequencing with the Oncomine TCR Beta short-read assay at the Johns Hopkins FTIC core. TCRdb passed the public sequencing reads through fastp at Q25 and MiXCR, retaining productive beta sequences. Duplicate CDR3 protein sequences are folded into a single record with the most common DNA and genes. The sample has tens of thousands of distinct CDR3 sequences on record, around 42% of them singletons. The ten largest clones take up roughly an eighth of the sample. The treatment or condition label here, explained by the study, means: roughly 11-day PBMC culture with coronavirus spike peptide pools or control peptides (ViraFEST assay).

The sample comprised CD4+ T cells from blood, cultured in vitro. Source of these receptors: a human donor who had recovered from COVID-19.

This chain links TRBV2 with TRBJ1-2; 7 nucleotides align to TRBD1. V lost 4 bases to trimming and J lost 7 bases; unmatched junction nucleotides: 12. The CDR3 runs 15 residues. The V gene's germline CDR1 is SNHLY and CDR2 FYNNEI. CDR3 amino acids: CASSVYRGLGIGYTF. In nucleotides, the CDR3 is TGTGCCAGCAGTGTATACAGGGGTCTGGGGATTGGCTACACCTTC.

In its sample, this clonotype was seen a few times. V and J are TRBV29-1 and TRBJ1-2, with TRBD1 identical over 7 bases. This CDR3 has 15 residues. The V gene's germline CDR1 is SQVTM and CDR2 ANQGSEA. The CDR3 protein is CSIIDPGTANYGYTF. In nucleotides, the CDR3 is TGCAGTATAATTGACCCTGGGACAGCTAACTATGGCTACACCTTC.

The chain links TRBV5-6 to TRBJ2-7, with a possible D match to TRBD2 (6 bases). CDR3 length equals 13 residues. The V end lost 0 bases, the J end lost 5 bases, and 9 bases lay between the germline ends. Germline V lookup: CDR1 SGHDT, CDR2 YYEEEE. The CDR3 spells CASSLAGVHEQYF. Here the CDR3 DNA reads TGTGCCAGCAGCTTGGCGGGGGTCCACGAGCAGTACTTC.

This clonotype was observed a few times. The gene calls are TRBV19 and TRBJ1-5; 8 positions agree with TRBD1. This CDR3 contains 15 residues. V shed 5 bases, J shed 7 bases, and the junction held 10 bases outside the gene matches. Germline-derived CDR1 and CDR2 are LNHDA and SQIVND (reference sequence). CDR3 amino acids: CASSSIDRGGQPQHF. The CDR3 DNA follows: TGTGCCAGTAGTTCGATCGACAGGGGTGGGCAGCCCCAGCATTTT. The complete variable domain, with remaining parts taken from reference TRBV19 and TRBJ1-5, reads DGGITQSPKYLFRKEGQNVTLSCEQNLNHDAMYWYRQDPGQGLRLIYYSQIVNDFQKGDIAEGYSVSREKKESFPLTVTSAQKNPTAFYLCASSSIDRGGQPQHFGDGTRLSIL.

About this clonotype itself: The junction does not match germline at one end; this may be a read error. The rearrangement links TRBV18 to TRBJ2-7; 8 bases align to TRBD1. The CDR3 runs 16 residues. Germline-derived CDR1 and CDR2 are KGHSH and LQKENI. The CDR3 DNA is TGTGCCTGCTCACCCACGGACAGGGCGCTTACCTACGAGCAGTACTTC. It is translated as CACSPTDRALTYEQYF.

V gene TRBV6-1 combines with J gene TRBJ2-7; D not certain. CDR3 length: 11 amino acids. The germline CDR1 and CDR2 sequences are MNHNS and SASEGT. V was trimmed by 6 bases and J by 5 bases, leaving 8 bases between them. The CDR3 DNA reads TGTGCCAGCAGCCGCGGCGACGAGCAGTACTTC. It encodes CASSRGDEQYF.

This clonotype has just a few counts. The rearrangement uses TRBV6-1 and TRBJ1-1; D might be TRBD1 (6 bases). This CDR3 region has 13 residues. The germline gives CDR1 MNHNS, CDR2 SASEGT. With 6 bases removed from V and 4 bases from J, the gap between germline ends came to 12 bases. CDR3 sequence: CASRKTGPTEAFF. CDR3 nucleotide sequence: TGTGCCAGCAGAAAGACAGGCCCCACTGAAGCTTTCTTT.

This clonotype was recorded a few times. V is TRBV7-6 and J is TRBJ2-5, with a weak D call TRBD1 (6 bases). The V and J ends lost 1 base and 3 bases respectively, with 12 bases between them. Germline CDR1 SGHVS, CDR2 FNYEAQ. The CDR3 covers 15 residues. CDR3 sequence (DNA): TGTGCCAGCAGCTTAGTGGGACACCGAGAAGAGACCCAGTACTTC. Its translation: CASSLVGHREETQYF.

The chain is built from TRBV9 and TRBJ2-1; D gene unclear. V was pared by 0 bases and J by 3 bases, with 1 base between. CDR3 length: 12 residues. Per the germline V gene, CDR1 is SGDLS and CDR2 is YYNGEE. Here the CDR3 reads CASSVGYNEQFF. The CDR3 DNA reads TGTGCCAGCAGCGTAGGCTACAATGAGCAGTTCTTC.

This clonotype was seen a handful of times. This chain joins TRBV6-1 and TRBJ1-2; tentatively, D is TRBD1 (5 bases). Germline V gene sequence: CDR1 MNHNS, CDR2 SASEGT. The CDR3 totals 12 residues. Trimming removed 5 bases from V and 7 bases from J, with 11 bases in between. The CDR3 reads CASSRFGGGYTF. CDR3 nucleotides: TGTGCCAGCAGTCGGTTTGGGGGTGGCTACACCTTC.

The chain joins TRBV5-1 to TRBJ1-2; tentatively, D is TRBD1 (5 bases). The V gene lost 3 bases and the J gene lost 0 bases, with 9 bases spanning the gap. The CDR3 is 14 amino acids. Germline CDR1 is SGHRS and CDR2 is YFSETQ. The CDR3 DNA reads as TGCGCCAGCAGCTCGGGACCATCTAACTATGGCTACACCTTC. Encoded protein: CASSSGPSNYGYTF. The full variable domain, its missing parts supplied by reference TRBV5-1 and TRBJ1-2, is KAGVTQTPRYLIKTRGQQVTLSCSPISGHRSVSWYQQTPGQGLQFLFEYFSETQRNKGNFPGRFSGRQFSNSRSEMNVSTLELGDSALYLCASSSGPSNYGYTFGSGTRLTVV.

The V gene is TRBV6-5, the J gene TRBJ2-1; unclear D gene. V lost 1 base and J lost 3, with 7 bases in between. CDR3 size: 14 residues. The germline V gene encodes CDR1 MNHEY and CDR2 SVGAGI. CDR3 sequence: CASSYLYSYNEQFF. CDR3 nucleotide sequence: TGTGCCAGCAGTTACTTGTACAGCTACAATGAGCAGTTCTTC.

This clonotype was observed a handful of times. The chain is built from TRBV6-5 and TRBJ1-2, with D possibly being TRBD1 (5 bases). CDR1 and CDR2 from the germline V gene are MNHEY and SVGAGI. The CDR3 has 15 residues. Trimming took off 0 bases at V and 3 bases at J, with 11 bases between the two ends. CDR3 in amino acids: CASSYSQGEYYGYTF. The CDR3 nucleotides read TGTGCCAGCAGTTACTCTCAGGGCGAATACTATGGCTACACCTTC.

This clonotype was observed a handful of times. The rearrangement links TRBV12-3 or TRBV12-4 to TRBJ1-1, with D possibly being TRBD1 (5 bases). This CDR3 is built from 17 residues. Trimming pared 0 bases from V and 4 bases from J, leaving 18 bases between. The CDR3 DNA reads TGTGCCAGCAGTTTAGCGATCGGGGCGCGGAGGGGCACTGAAGCTTTCTTT. Its protein product is CASSLAIGARRGTEAFF.

The chain joins TRBV7-9 to TRBJ1-6; D ambiguous. Germline values: CDR1 SEHNR, CDR2 FQNEAQ (reference sequence). This CDR3 is 12 amino acids long. With 6 bases removed from V and 8 bases from J, the gap between germline ends came to 8 bases. The CDR3 sequence is CASRSGDSPLHF. CDR3 nucleotides: TGTGCCAGCAGAAGTGGGGATTCACCCCTCCACTTT. The whole variable domain, remainder taken from reference TRBV7-9 and TRBJ1-6, is DTGVSQNPRHKITKRGQNVTFRCDPISEHNRLYWYRQTLGQGPEFLTYFQNEAQLEKSRLLSDRFSAERPKGSFSTLEIQRTEQGDSAMYLCASRSGDSPLHFGNGTRLTVT.

This rearrangement joins TRBV19 to TRBJ1-5, with no clear D. V was trimmed by 4 bases and J by 2 bases, leaving 6 bases between them. The length of the CDR3 is 13 residues. Germline lookup yields CDR1 LNHDA and CDR2 SQIVND (reference sequence). The CDR3 sequence is CASSTDRNQPQHF. The CDR3, as DNA: TGTGCCAGTAGTACAGACCGCAATCAGCCCCAGCATTTT.

The CDR3 DNA follows: TGCAGTGCTAGTGTGGGCGGACAGCCCCAGCATTTT. Protein product: CSASVGGQPQHF. The chain combines TRBV20-1 with TRBJ1-5; no definite D call. Per germline, CDR1 DFQATT and CDR2 SNEGSKA (reference sequence). The CDR3 sequence is 12 residues long. Trimming removed 3 bases from V and 7 bases from J, with 10 bases in between.

The chain is built from TRBV28 and TRBJ2-7; tentatively, D is TRBD1 or TRBD2 (6 bases each). Germline V lookup: CDR1 MDHEN, CDR2 SYDVKM. This CDR3 is built from 15 residues. Trimming removed 5 bases at V and 1 base at J, with 15 bases between. CDR3 DNA: TGTGCCAGCAGTCCGGCCTGGGGGGCGTCCTACGAGCAGTACTTC. Residues: CASSPAWGASYEQYF.

The gene calls are TRBV5-1 and TRBJ1-1; TRBD1 is a possible D gene (5 bases). The CDR3 covers 15 residues. Germline loops: CDR1 SGHRS, CDR2 YFSETQ. V was pared by 4 bases and J by 6 bases, with 19 bases between. The CDR3 sequence is CASSVGAGSLAEAFF. The CDR3 nucleotides read TGCGCCAGCAGCGTTGGGGCAGGGAGCCTGGCTGAAGCTTTCTTT.

This chain links TRBV30 with TRBJ2-7; TRBD1 matches 8 bases. The germline V gene has CDR1 GTSNPN and CDR2 SVGIG (reference sequence). This CDR3 contains 13 residues. V shed 5 bases and J 5 bases; nucleotides not matched to a gene: 8. The DNA for the CDR3 is TGTGCCTGGTCGGACAGGGTCATCGACGAGCAGTACTTC. Residues: CAWSDRVIDEQYF.

V is TRBV7-9 and J is TRBJ1-2, with 8 nucleotides matching TRBD1. Germline V gives CDR1 SEHNR, CDR2 FQNEAQ (reference sequence). The CDR3 spans 14 residues. V lost 6 bases, J lost 10 bases, and 13 bases stayed unmatched. The CDR3 here is CASRPGTGDGDYTF. The CDR3 nucleotides are TGTGCCAGCAGACCCGGGACAGGAGACGGAGACTACACCTTC.

This chain uses TRBV28 with TRBJ1-4; 7 nucleotides line up with TRBD1. The junction had 11 bases not matched to a gene; V was cut back by 6 bases and J by 7 bases. Germline CDR1 is MDHEN and CDR2 is SYDVKM. The CDR3 runs to 15 residues. CDR3 DNA sequence: TGTGCCAGCAGGTATGCCGGACAGGTTCGTGAAAAACTGTTTTTT. Translated: CASRYAGQVREKLFF.

The V call is TRBV6-2 or TRBV6-3, the J call TRBJ2-1; 7 bases match TRBD2. The CDR3 is 14 residues long. V trimming: 8 bases; J trimming: 7 bases; junction bases outside the gene matches: 11. The germline CDR1 and CDR2 sequences are MNHEY and SVGEGT. CDR3 in amino acids: CASGFGGSLNEQFF. In DNA, the CDR3 is TGTGCCAGCGGGTTTGGCGGGAGTCTTAATGAGCAGTTCTTC.

This rearrangement joins TRBV15 to TRBJ2-2; D perhaps matches TRBD2 (6 bases). Germline CDR1 LNHNV, CDR2 YYDKDF (reference sequence). V was pared by 1 base and J by 11 bases, with 14 bases between. The CDR3 is made up of 14 amino acids. CDR3 nucleotide sequence: TGTGCCACCAGCAGAGGGAGGGACGTAGGAGAGCTGTTTTTT. This codes for CATSRGRDVGELFF. The full variable domain, its missing parts supplied by reference TRBV15 and TRBJ2-2, is DAMVIQNPRYQVTQFGKPVTLSCSQTLNHNVMYWYQQKSSQAPKLLFHYYDKDFNNEADTPDNFQSRRPNTSFCFLDIRSPGLGDTAMYLCATSRGRDVGELFFGEGSRLTVL.

This rearrangement joins TRBV19 to TRBJ2-5; 8 bases line up with TRBD2. J gave up 4 bases and V 2 bases, and 3 bases lay outside the gene matches. Germline values: CDR1 LNHDA, CDR2 SQIVND (reference sequence). This CDR3 region has 14 residues. CDR3 bases: TGTGCCAGTAGTATACGGGGGGGAGGAGAGACCCAGTACTTC. Translation: CASSIRGGGETQYF.

The V and J genes are TRBV7-9 and TRBJ2-6, with 15 bases identical to TRBD2. This CDR3 contains 16 residues. Germline assignment: CDR1 SEHNR and CDR2 FQNEAQ (reference sequence). With V trimmed by 2 bases and J by 9 bases, 2 bases remained unmatched. The chain's CDR3 is CASSLPGLAGGNVLTF. CDR3 DNA sequence: TGTGCCAGCAGCTTACCGGGACTAGCGGGAGGCAACGTCCTGACTTTC.

This chain joins TRBV6-1 and TRBJ2-2; D is perhaps TRBD1 or TRBD2 (5 bases each). The V gene's germline CDR1 is MNHNS and CDR2 SASEGT. The CDR3 contains 15 residues. Deletions cut 10 bases from V and 0 bases from J, with 15 bases between. This chain's CDR3 is CATRTGAANTGELFF. The CDR3 DNA sequence: TGTGCCACCCGAACCGGGGCAGCGAACACCGGGGAGCTGTTTTTT.

V and J are TRBV24-1 and TRBJ2-7; the D gene could be TRBD1 or TRBD2 (6 bases each). This CDR3 contains 13 residues. The V and J ends lost 5 bases and 5 bases respectively, with 12 bases between them. Germline V gene data show CDR1 as KGHDR and CDR2 as SFDVKD. Here the CDR3 DNA reads TGTGCCACCAGTGCCGGGGGCGAACACGAGCAGTACTTC. Translating it yields CATSAGGEHEQYF.

This sequence joins TRBV24-1 and TRBJ2-1, with 9 bases matching TRBD1. Germline V gene sequence: CDR1 KGHDR, CDR2 SFDVKD. The CDR3 is 15 residues long. The ends lost 5 bases at V and 0 bases at J; junction bases unmatched: 1. The CDR3, as DNA: TGTGCCACCAGTGGGGGACAGGGCTCCTACAATGAGCAGTTCTTC. It is translated as CATSGGQGSYNEQFF.

V gene TRBV24-1 combines with J gene TRBJ2-5; 11 bases are shared with TRBD2. The CDR3 extends over 16 amino acids. Germline CDR1 and CDR2: KGHDR and SFDVKD. Trimming at V came to 4 bases and at J to 5 bases, leaving 8 bases not matched to a gene. The DNA for the CDR3 is TGTGCCACCAGTGAAGGAGGTAGCGGGAGGGCGGAGACCCAGTACTTC. It yields the protein CATSEGGSGRAETQYF.